This paragraph covers one T cell receptor (beta chain) sequence. The data belong to a study of blood T cell repertoires in COVID-19. Trimming took 0 bases from V and 1 from J, leaving 9 bases between them. The germline V gene has CDR1 SGHNT and CDR2 YENEEA. This CDR3 has 15 residues. Sequencing was performed with immunoSEQ multiplex PCR; in TCRdb, only in-frame clones are kept and a portion is missing. The repertoire holds some 240,000 clones, with 80% to 90% as singletons. V usage is TRBV11-3 and J usage is TRBJ2-5; no firm D call. Sample: PBMCs or T cells enriched from blood (not recorded which). This TCR was recovered from a woman in her forties who had been exposed to COVID-19. DNA of the CDR3: TGTGCCAGCAGCTTAGAAGGCGGCACCCAAGAGACCCAGTACTTC. It codes for CASSLEGGTQETQYF.